Below are 8 T cell receptor beta chains sequenced from a single sample in a study of cytomegalovirus exposure and HLA in healthy donors. In the PCR, 60 Vbeta and 13 Jbeta primers were used. Generated by immunoSEQ multiplex PCR, the TCRdb table keeps only in-frame clones and is missing some. Of about 190,000 clones in the sample, around three quarters are singletons; the top ten hold 13% to 15%. The sample taken for sequencing was PBMCs. These receptors were taken from a woman younger than 45 in good health and CMV-seropositive.

The chain couples TRBV19 to TRBJ2-4; TRBD1 aligns across 11 bases. Looked up from germline, CDR1 is LNHDA and CDR2 is SQIVND (reference sequence). V shed 3 bases and J 0 bases; nucleotides not matched to a gene: 10. CDR3 length: 19 amino acids. The CDR3 DNA sequence: TGTGCCAGTAGTATTAAAGGACAGGGGGCTGGTTTAGCCAAAAACATTCAGTACTTC. Translated, it gives CASSIKGQGAGLAKNIQYF.

This rearrangement joins TRBV14 to TRBJ2-4; TRBD1 matches at 9 bases. The CDR3 spans 18 residues. Trimming took 4 bases from V and 0 from J; bases not matched to a gene: 10. CDR1 is SGHDN and CDR2 is FVKESK in the germline V gene. The CDR3 reads CASSPGQGKVGAKNIQYF. CDR3 coding DNA: TGTGCCAGCAGCCCTGGACAGGGGAAGGTGGGAGCCAAAAACATTCAGTACTTC.

The chain is built from TRBV6-6 and TRBJ1-2, with a tentative D call TRBD1 (6 bases). Germline-derived CDR1 and CDR2 are MNHNY and SVGAGI (reference sequence). This CDR3 contains 16 residues. V was shortened by 0 bases and J by 3 bases, with 14 bases between the two germline ends. The CDR3 loop reads CASSYSGGAGDYGYTF. CDR3 sequence (DNA): TGTGCCAGCAGTTACTCTGGGGGGGCCGGAGACTATGGCTACACCTTC.

J is TRBJ1-2 and V is TRBV11-2; D is perhaps TRBD1 (5 bases). Germline loops: CDR1 SGHAT, CDR2 FQNNGV. The CDR3 runs to 14 residues. V was trimmed by 8 bases and J by 4 bases, leaving 17 bases between them. The CDR3 DNA is TGTGCCAGCCGATCCTTGACAGTACTCTATGGCTACACCTTC. Its protein product is CASRSLTVLYGYTF. The whole variable domain, filled in from reference TRBV11-2 and TRBJ1-2, reads EAGVAQSPRYKIIEKRQSVAFWCNPISGHATLYWYQQILGQGPKLLIQFQNNGVVDDSQLPKDRFSAERLKGVDSTLKIQPAKLEDSAVYLCASRSLTVLYGYTFGSGTRLTVV.

The chain is built from TRBV27 and TRBJ2-4; 8 bases are shared with TRBD1. The CDR3 length is 15 residues. V was clipped by 3 bases and J by 5 bases; unmatched bases: 6. The germline V gene has CDR1 MNHEY and CDR2 SMNVEV (reference sequence). The CDR3 DNA sequence: TGTGCCAGCAGTTTTATTAAGGACAGGGAAAACATTCAGTACTTC. The encoded protein is CASSFIKDRENIQYF.

This clone appeared a few times. The rearrangement joins TRBV19 to TRBJ1-1; D remains ambiguous. Germline CDR1 reads LNHDA; CDR2 reads SQIVND (reference sequence). Between the trimmed V and J ends, which lost 7 bases and 1 base, there was a span of 10 bases. The CDR3 loop spans 13 amino acids. The CDR3 is CASTGGGNTEAFF. The CDR3 bases are TGTGCCAGTACCGGAGGAGGGAACACTGAAGCTTTCTTT.

The V call is TRBV27, the J call TRBJ2-5; D remains ambiguous. Germline V CDR1 and CDR2: MNHEY, SMNVEV (reference sequence). The CDR3 consists of 13 residues. The V end was cut by 3 bases, the J end by 5 bases, with 10 bases between. CDR3: CASSLVPEETQYF. The DNA of the CDR3 is TGTGCCAGCAGTTTGGTCCCGGAGGAGACCCAGTACTTC.

This clone showed up just once. The chain carries TRBV2 and TRBJ1-4; perhaps TRBD1 as D (5 bases). CDR1 is SNHLY, CDR2 FYNNEI, per germline. V was shortened by 7 bases and J by 9 bases, with 24 bases between the two germline ends. This CDR3 comprises 16 residues. The CDR3 DNA sequence: TGTGCCAGCACCCCGGGGGGGGACGGTGAAAGTAAAAAACTGTTTTTT. This gives the protein CASTPGGDGESKKLFF.